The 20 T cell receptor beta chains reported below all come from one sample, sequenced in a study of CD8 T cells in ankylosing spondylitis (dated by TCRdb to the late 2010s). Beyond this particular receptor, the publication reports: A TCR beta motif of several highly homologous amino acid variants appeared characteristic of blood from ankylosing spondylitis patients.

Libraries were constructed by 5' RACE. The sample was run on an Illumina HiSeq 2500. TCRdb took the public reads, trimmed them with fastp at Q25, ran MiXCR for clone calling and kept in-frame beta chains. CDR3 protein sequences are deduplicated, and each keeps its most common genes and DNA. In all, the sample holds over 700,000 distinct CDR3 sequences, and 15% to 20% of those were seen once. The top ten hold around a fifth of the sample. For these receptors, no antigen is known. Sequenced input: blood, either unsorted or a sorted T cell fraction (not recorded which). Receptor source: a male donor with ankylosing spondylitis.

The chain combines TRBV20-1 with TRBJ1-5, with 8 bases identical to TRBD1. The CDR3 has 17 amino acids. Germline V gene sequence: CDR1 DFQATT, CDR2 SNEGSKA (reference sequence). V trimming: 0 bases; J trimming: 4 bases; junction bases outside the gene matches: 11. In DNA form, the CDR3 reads TGCAGTGCTAGAGATTCGCTACGGACAGGGAGTAATCAGCCCCAGCATTTT. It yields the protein CSARDSLRTGSNQPQHF.

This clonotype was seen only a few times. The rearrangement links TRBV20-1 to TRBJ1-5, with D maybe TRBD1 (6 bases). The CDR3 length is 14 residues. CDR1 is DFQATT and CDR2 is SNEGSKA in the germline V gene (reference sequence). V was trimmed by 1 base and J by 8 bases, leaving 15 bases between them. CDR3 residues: CSARGQERNEPQHF. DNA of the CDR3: TGCAGTGCTAGAGGACAGGAAAGGAATGAGCCCCAGCATTTT.

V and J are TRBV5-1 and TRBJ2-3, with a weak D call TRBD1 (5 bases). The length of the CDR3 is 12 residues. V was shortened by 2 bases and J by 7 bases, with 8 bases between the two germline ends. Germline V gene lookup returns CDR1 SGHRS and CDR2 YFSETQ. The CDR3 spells CASSLQANTQYF. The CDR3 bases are TGCGCCAGCAGCTTACAGGCAAATACGCAGTATTTT.

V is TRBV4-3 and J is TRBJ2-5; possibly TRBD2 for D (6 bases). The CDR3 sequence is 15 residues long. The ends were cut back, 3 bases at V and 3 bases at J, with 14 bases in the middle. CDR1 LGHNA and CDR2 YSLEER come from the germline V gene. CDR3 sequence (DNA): TGCGCCAGCAGCCAGGAACGCCGGGGGAAAGAGACCCAGTACTTC. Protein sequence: CASSQERRGKETQYF.

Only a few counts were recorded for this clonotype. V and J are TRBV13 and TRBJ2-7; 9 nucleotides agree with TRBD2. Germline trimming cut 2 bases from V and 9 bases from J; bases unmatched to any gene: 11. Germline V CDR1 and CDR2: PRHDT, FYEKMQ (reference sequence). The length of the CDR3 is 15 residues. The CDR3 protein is CASSLLLAGPLGQYF. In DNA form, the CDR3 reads TGTGCCAGCAGCTTACTTCTAGCGGGGCCTCTCGGGCAGTACTTC.

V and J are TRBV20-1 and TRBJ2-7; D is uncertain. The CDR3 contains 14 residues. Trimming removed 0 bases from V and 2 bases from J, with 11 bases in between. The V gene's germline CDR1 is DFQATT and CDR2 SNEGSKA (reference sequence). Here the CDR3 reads CSARDHGQAYEQYF. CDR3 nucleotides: TGCAGTGCTAGAGATCACGGTCAGGCCTACGAGCAGTACTTC.

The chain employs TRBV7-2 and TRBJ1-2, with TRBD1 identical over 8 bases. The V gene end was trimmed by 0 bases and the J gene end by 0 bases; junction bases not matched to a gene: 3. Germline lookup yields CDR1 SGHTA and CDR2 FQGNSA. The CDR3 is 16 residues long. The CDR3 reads CASSLAATGANYGYTF. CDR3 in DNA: TGTGCCAGCAGCTTAGCCGCGACAGGGGCTAACTATGGCTACACCTTC.

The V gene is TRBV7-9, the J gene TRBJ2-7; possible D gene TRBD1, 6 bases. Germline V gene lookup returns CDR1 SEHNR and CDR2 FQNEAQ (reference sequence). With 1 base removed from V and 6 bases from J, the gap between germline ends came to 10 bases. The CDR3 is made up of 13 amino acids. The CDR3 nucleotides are TGTGCCAGCAGCTTAGGGGGGCAGTCCGAGCAGTACTTC. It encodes CASSLGGQSEQYF.

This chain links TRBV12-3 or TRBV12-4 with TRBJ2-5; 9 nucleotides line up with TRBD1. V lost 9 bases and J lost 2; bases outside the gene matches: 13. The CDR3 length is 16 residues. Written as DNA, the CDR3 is TGTGCCAGTTCAACGTTAAACAGGGGGCAGCAAGAGACCCAGTACTTC. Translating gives CASSTLNRGQQETQYF.

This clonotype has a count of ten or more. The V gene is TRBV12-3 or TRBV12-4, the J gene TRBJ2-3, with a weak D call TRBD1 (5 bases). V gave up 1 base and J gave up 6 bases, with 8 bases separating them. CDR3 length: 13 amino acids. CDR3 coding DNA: TGTGCCAGCAGTTTAGATAACAGGGATACGCAGTATTTT. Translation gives CASSLDNRDTQYF.

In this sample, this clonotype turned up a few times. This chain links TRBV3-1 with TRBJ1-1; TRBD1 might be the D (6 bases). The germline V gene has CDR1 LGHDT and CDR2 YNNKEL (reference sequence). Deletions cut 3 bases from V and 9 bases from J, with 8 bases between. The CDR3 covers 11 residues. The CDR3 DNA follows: TGTGCCAGCAGCCACGGGACACAAGCTTTCTTT. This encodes CASSHGTQAFF.

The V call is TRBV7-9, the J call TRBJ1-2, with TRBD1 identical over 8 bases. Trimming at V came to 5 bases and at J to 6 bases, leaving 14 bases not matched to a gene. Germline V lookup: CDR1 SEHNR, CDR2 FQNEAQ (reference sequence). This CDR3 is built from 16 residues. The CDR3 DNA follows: TGTGCCAGCAGCCCATGGACAGGGCGGAGAGAGGATGGCTACACCTTC. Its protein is CASSPWTGRREDGYTF.

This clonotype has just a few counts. CDR3 nucleotide sequence: TGTGCCAGCAGCCTTACCGACGGGGATCAGCCCCAGCATTTT. This gives the protein CASSLTDGDQPQHF. The V and J genes are TRBV3-1 and TRBJ1-5; D is undetermined. The CDR3 totals 14 residues. Looked up from germline, CDR1 is LGHDT and CDR2 is YNNKEL (reference sequence). Trimming shortened V by 4 bases and J by 5 bases, and 12 bases separated the two germline ends.

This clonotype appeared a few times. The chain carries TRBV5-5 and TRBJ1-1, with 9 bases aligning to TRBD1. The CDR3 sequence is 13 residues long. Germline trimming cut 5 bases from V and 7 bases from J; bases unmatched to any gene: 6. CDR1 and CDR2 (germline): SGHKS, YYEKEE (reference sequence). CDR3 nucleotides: TGTGCCAGCAGTTGGACAGGGGCCGATGAAGCTTTCTTT. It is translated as CASSWTGADEAFF.

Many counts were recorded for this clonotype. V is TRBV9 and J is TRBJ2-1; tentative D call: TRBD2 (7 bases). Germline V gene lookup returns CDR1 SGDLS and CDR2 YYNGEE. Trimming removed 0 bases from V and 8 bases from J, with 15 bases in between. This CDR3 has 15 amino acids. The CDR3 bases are TGTGCCAGCAGCGTAGGCAGGGGAGGGATGGATGAGCAGTTCTTC. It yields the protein CASSVGRGGMDEQFF.

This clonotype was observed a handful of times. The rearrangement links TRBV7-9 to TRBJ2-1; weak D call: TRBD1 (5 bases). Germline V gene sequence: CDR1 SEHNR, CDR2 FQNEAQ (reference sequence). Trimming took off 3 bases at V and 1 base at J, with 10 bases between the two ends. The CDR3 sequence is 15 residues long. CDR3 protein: CASSFQGISYNEQFF. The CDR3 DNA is TGTGCCAGCAGCTTCCAGGGAATTTCCTACAATGAGCAGTTCTTC.

The CDR3 bases are TGTGCCAGCCGCCTCCTGGGACAGACCTACGAGCAGTACTTC. Translating gives CASRLLGQTYEQYF. The chain recombines TRBV6-2 or TRBV6-3 with TRBJ2-7; 7 bases are shared with TRBD1. Germline lookup yields CDR1 MNHEY and CDR2 SVGEGT. The CDR3 contains 14 residues. V was clipped by 8 bases and J by 2 bases; unmatched bases: 9.

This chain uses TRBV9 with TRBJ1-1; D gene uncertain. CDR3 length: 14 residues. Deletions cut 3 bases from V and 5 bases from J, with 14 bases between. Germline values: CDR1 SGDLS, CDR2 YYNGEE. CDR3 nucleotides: TGTGCCAGCAGCGGAGAGACGGTGGGGACTGAAGCTTTCTTT. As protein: CASSGETVGTEAFF.

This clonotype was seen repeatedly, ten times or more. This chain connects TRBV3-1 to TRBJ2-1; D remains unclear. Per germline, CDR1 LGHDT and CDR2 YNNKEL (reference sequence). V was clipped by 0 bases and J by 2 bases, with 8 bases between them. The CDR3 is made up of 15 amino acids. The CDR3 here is CASSQDGSTYNEQFF. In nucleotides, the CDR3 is TGTGCCAGCAGCCAAGATGGATCTACCTACAATGAGCAGTTCTTC.

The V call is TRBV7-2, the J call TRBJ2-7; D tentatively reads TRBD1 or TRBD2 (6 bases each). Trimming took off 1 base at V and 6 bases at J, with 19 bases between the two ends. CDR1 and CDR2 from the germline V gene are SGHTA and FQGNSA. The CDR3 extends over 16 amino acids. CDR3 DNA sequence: TGTGCCAGCAGCTTAGTGGGGGGCGTGGCAGCCCTCGAGCAGTACTTC. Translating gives CASSLVGGVAALEQYF. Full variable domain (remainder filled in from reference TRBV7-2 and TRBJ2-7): GAGVSQSPSNKVTEKGKDVELRCDPISGHTALYWYRQSLGQGLEFLIYFQGNSAPDKSGLPSDRFSAERTGGSVSTLTIQRTQQEDSAVYLCASSLVGGVAALEQYFGPGTRLTVT.